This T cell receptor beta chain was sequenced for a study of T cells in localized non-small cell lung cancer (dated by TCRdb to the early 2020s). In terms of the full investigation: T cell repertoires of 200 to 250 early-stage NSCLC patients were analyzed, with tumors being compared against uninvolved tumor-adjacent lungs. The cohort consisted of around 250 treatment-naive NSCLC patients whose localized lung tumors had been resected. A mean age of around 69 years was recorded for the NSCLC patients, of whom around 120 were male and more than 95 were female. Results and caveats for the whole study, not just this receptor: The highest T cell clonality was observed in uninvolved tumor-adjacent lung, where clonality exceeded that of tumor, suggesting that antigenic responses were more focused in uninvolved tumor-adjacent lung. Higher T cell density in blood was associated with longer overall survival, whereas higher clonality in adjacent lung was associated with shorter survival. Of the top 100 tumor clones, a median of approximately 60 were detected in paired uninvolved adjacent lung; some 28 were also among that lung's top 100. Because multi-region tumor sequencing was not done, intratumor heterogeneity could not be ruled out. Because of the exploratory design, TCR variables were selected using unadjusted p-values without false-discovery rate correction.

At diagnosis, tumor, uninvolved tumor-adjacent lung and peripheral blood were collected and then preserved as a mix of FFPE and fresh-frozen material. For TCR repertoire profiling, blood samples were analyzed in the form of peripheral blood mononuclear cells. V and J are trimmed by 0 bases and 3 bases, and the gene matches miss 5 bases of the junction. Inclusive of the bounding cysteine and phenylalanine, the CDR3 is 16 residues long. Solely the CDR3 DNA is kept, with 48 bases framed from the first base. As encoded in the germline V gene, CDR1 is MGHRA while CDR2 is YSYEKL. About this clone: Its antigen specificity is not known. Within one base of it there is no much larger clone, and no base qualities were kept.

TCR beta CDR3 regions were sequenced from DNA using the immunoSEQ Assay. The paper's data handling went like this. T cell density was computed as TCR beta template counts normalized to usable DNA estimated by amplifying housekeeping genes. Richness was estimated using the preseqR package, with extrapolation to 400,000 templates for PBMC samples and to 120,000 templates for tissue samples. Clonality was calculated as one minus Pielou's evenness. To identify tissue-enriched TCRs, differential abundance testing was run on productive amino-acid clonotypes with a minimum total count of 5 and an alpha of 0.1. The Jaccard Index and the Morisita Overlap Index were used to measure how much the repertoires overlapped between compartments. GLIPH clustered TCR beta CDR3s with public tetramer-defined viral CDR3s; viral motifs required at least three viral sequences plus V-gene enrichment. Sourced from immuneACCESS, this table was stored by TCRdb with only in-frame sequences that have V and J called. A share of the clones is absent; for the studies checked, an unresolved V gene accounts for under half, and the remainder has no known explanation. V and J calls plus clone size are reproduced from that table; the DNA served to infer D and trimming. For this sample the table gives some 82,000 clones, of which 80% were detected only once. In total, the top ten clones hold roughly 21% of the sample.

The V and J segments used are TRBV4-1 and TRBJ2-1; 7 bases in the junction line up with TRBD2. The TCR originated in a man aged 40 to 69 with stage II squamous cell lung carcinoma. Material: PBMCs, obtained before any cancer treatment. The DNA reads TGCGCCAGCAGCCAAGATGCTAGCGGAGACTACAATGAGCAGTTCTTC. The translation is CASSQDASGDYNEQFF.